This T cell receptor (beta chain) was retrieved from a study of OX40 agonist ivuxolimab in advanced cancers. As for the study in general: Patients received ivuxolimab, an agonistic anti-OX40 (CD134) antibody.

Clones were sequenced by immunoSEQ multiplex PCR, and TCRdb holds only the in-frame ones, with some missing. This repertoire shows about 52,000 clones, about 88% found once; its top ten account for 14%. Material: CD4+ or CD8+ T cells sorted from blood, obtained in a trial of the OX40 agonist ivuxolimab. The TCR sequence derives from an adult with an advanced solid tumor such as melanoma, head and neck, liver or kidney cancer.

The CDR3 region has the DNA TGTGCCAGCAGCTTAGTCGGGGGTTCGGGCGAGCAGTACTTC. This translates into CASSLVGGSGEQYF. This sequence joins TRBV11-2 and TRBJ2-7; D is perhaps TRBD2 (6 bases). Germline V gene sequence: CDR1 SGHAT, CDR2 FQNNGV. With 1 base removed from V and 6 bases from J, the gap between germline ends came to 13 bases. The CDR3 length is 14 residues.